This paragraph reports one T cell receptor (beta chain). Its antigen remains unknown. Some clones are missing from TCRdb's copy, which holds only in-frame ones; the method was immunoSEQ multiplex PCR. The sample carries roughly 120,000 clones, roughly 85% recorded once. These data originate in a study of T cell responses to AZD1222 COVID-19 vaccine. Points from the study as a whole: White British people made up most donors, females outnumbered males, and clonal diversity was possibly underestimated.

The length of the CDR3 is 15 residues. Germline V gene sequence: CDR1 MDHEN, CDR2 SYDVKM. Trimming took off 7 bases at V and 2 bases at J, with 18 bases between the two ends. This rearrangement joins TRBV28 to TRBJ2-7; D is unclear. This clonotype originated in an adult in good health. The material sequenced was peripheral blood, taken on day 0 of MenACWY control vaccination. Here the CDR3 DNA reads TGTGCCAGCACCAAATCGGGCATCCCGACCTACGAGCAGTACTTC. It yields the protein CASTKSGIPTYEQYF.